This T cell receptor (beta chain) appears in the sequencing data of a study of blood T cell repertoires in COVID-19. Study-level background: Acute and convalescent COVID-19 samples came from the United States, Italy and Spain. T cells, B-cell-depleted T cells, or PBMCs provided the cDNA or gDNA that served as material.

As originally analysed: Amplification of reference gene primers provided the estimated nucleated cell counts. Profiling relied on immunoSEQ multiplex PCR, and the TCRdb table lists in-frame clones only, not all of them. V and J calls and clone size are as listed in that table; D and trimming were resolved from the DNA. The table includes over 110,000 clones, about 87% detected once. This CDR3 has 14 amino acids. Between the trimmed V and J ends, which lost 5 bases and 4 bases, there was a span of 15 bases. CDR1 is LNHDA and CDR2 is SQIVND in the germline V gene (reference sequence). Sequencing was carried out using peripheral blood. The origin of this receptor is a human donor in a cohort sampled during active COVID-19. The chain has TRBV19 and TRBJ2-7; a weak D match, TRBD2 (5 bases). DNA of the CDR3: TGTGCCAGTAGTCCTAGCAGCTTGGGGTACGAGCAGTACTTC. Protein: CASSPSSLGYEQYF.